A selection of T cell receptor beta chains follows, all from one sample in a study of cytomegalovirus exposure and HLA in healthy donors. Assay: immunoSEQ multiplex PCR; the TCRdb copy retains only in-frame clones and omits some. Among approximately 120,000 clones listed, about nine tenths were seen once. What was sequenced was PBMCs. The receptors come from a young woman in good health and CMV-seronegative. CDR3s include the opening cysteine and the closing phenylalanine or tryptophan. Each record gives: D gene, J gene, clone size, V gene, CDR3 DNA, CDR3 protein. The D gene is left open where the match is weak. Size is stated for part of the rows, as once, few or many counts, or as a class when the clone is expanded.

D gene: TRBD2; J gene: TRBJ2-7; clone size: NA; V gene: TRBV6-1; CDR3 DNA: TGTGCCAGCAGTGAAGGACTAGCGGGGATGAGGGGGGCCTACGAGCAGTACTTC; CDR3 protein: CASSEGLAGMRGAYEQYF
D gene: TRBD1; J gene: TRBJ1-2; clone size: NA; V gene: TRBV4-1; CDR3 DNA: TGCGCCAGCAGCCTCAGGGGGCAGGGCTTCATGGGCTACACCTTC; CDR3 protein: CASSLRGQGFMGYTF
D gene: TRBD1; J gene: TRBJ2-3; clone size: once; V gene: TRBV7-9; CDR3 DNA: TGTGCCAGCAGCCCCCACCCGGACAGGTATACTAGCACAGATACGCAGTATTTT; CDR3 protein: CASSPHPDRYTSTDTQYF
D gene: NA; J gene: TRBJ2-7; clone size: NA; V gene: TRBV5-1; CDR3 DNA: TGCGCCAGCAGCTTGGCGGTTTCCTACGAGCAGTACTTC; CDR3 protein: CASSLAVSYEQYF
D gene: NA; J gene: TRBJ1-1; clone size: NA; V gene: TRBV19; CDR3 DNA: TGTGCCAGTAGTATCCGGGGTTCTGAAGCTTTCTTT; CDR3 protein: CASSIRGSEAFF
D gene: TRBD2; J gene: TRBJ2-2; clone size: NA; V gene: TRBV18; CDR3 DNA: TGTGCCAGCTCAACCCTCTCGGCGGGAGCGAACACCGGGGAGCTGTTTTTT; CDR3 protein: CASSTLSAGANTGELFF
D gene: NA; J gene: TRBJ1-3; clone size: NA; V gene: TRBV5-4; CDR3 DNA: TGTGCCAGCAGCTTTGGGGCCGGAGTCGTCTCTGGAAACACCATATATTTT; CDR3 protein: CASSFGAGVVSGNTIYF
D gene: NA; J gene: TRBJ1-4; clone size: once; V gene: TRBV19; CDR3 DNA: TGTGCCAGTACCCCCGCGAGGTTTTTTCTTCGAGGTGAAAAACTGTTTTTT; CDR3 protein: CASTPARFFLRGEKLFF
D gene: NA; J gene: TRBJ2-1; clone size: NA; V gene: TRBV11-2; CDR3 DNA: TGTGCCAGCAGCTTAGAGCGGCCAGGGGGGAATGAGCAGTTCTTC; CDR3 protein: CASSLERPGGNEQFF
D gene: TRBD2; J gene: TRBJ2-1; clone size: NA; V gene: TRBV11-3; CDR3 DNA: TGTGCCAGCAGCCGAGGACTAGCTGCTGAGCAGTTCTTC; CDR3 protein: CASSRGLAAEQFF
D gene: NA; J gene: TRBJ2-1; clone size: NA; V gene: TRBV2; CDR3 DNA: TGTGCCAGCAGTGTGGATGAGGACAATGAGCAGTTCTTC; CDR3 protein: CASSVDEDNEQFF
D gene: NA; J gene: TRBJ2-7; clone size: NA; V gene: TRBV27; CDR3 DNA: TGTGCCAGCAGTTTGCGACAGAGCTCCTACGAGCAGTACTTC; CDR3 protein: CASSLRQSSYEQYF
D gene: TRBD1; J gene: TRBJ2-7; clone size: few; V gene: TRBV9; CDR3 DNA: TGTGCCAGCAGCGCCTCCGGGACAGGGGTCTACGAGCAGTACTTC; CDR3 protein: CASSASGTGVYEQYF
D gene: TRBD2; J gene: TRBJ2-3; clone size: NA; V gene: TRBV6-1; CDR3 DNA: TGTGCCAGCAGTGAATTGGGACTACCCCCGAAGGATACGCAGTATTTT; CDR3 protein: CASSELGLPPKDTQYF
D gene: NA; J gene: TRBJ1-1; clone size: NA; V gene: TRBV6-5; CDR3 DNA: TGTGCCAGCACCATCCGGGAGGGAACGGACACTGAAGCTTTCTTT; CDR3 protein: CASTIREGTDTEAFF
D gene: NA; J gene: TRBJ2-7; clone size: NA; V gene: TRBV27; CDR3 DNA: TGTGCCAGCAGCTTGGGGCGGGACGTGGGCGAGCAGTACTTC; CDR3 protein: CASSLGRDVGEQYF
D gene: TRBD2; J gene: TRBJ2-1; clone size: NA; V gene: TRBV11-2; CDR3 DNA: TGTGCCAGCAGCCCCACTCGGGGGAGGGCCCTCGGGGACGAGCAGTTCTTC; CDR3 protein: CASSPTRGRALGDEQFF
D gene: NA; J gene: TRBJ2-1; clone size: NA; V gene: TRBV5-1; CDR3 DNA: TGCGCCAGCAGGTACTCAGGGCATGAGCAGTTCTTC; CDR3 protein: CASRYSGHEQFF
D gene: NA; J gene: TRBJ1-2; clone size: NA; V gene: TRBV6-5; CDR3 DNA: TGTGCCAGCAGTTACTCGACGGGCGGGATCTATGGCTACACCTTC; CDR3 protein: CASSYSTGGIYGYTF
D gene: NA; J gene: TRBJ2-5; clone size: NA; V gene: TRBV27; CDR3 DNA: TGTGCCAGCGGCCCGGACAGGGGGCTAGGACTAGCGGGAGAGACCCAGTACTTC; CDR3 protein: CASGPDRGLGLAGETQYF
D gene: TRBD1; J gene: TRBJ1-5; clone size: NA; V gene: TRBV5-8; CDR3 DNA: TGTGCCAGCAGCTTGGGTAGGTCAGGGGGCGTTCTGAGCAATCAGCCCCAGCATTTT; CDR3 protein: CASSLGRSGGVLSNQPQHF
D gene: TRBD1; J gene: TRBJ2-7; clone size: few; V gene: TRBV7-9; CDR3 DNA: TGTGCCAGCAGCTTTTCGTTCGACAGGGGGCAGCCGTGTAACAACGAGCAGTACTTC; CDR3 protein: CASSFSFDRGQPCNNEQYF
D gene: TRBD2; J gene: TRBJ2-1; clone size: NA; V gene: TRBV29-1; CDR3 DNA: TGCAGCGTTGGCCTAGCGGGAATAAGGGGGAATGAGCAGTTCTTC; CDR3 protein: CSVGLAGIRGNEQFF
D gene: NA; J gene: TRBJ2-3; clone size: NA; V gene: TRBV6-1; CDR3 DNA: TGTGCCAGCAGTGTATCAGGGATTATAGATACGCAGTATTTT; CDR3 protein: CASSVSGIIDTQYF